The sequence of this TCR beta chain was determined in a study of T cell responses to AZD1222 COVID-19 vaccine. Only in-frame clones appear in the TCRdb table, and some are missing; sequencing was by immunoSEQ multiplex PCR. The table records over 90,000 clones, 80% to 90% of them present only once. Germline V lookup: CDR1 MNHEY, CDR2 SVGEGT. The CDR3 is made up of 12 amino acids. Trimming took 6 bases from V and 10 from J, leaving 13 bases between them. Findings and caveats of the study: Spike-specific TCR breadth and depth grew following two AZD1222 doses.

As concerns this clone: The antigen is unknown.

This material consisted of peripheral blood, taken on day 0 of AZD1222 vaccination. J is TRBJ2-1 and V is TRBV6-2 or TRBV6-3; D unresolved. The TCR originated in an adult in good health. The CDR3 reads CASSNSPQEQFF. For the CDR3, the DNA is TGTGCCAGCAGCAATTCCCCCCAGGAGCAGTTCTTC.